The sample holds a few counts of the clone carrying this T cell receptor beta chain. Antigen unknown. This sample is drawn from a study of T-cell reconstitution after alpha-beta-depleted transplantation in children. Preparing the TCRbeta library involved the use of unique molecular identifiers. TCRdb independently ran MiXCR on the PCR reads; one entry per CDR3 protein. Counted here are hundreds of thousands of distinct CDR3 sequences, roughly 23% occurring once; the ten biggest clones make up around an eighth. This CDR3 spans 16 amino acids. V lost 6 bases to trimming and J lost 5 bases, with 25 bases between them. Per the germline V gene, CDR1 is DFQATT and CDR2 is SNEGSKA (reference sequence). Broader study findings: Reports say that about two months after transplant, the alpha-beta T cells came out of several hundred graft clones that had expanded.

This specimen consisted of PBMCs, mostly from graft donor cells, obtained 360 days after TCRalphabeta/CD19-depleted stem cell transplant. The genes are TRBV20-1 and TRBJ2-5; possibly TRBD2 for D (6 bases). The clonotype originates from a boy younger than two who had a stem cell transplant for acute myeloid leukemia, so the T cells may come from the graft donor. The CDR3 spells CSALHLRGDEGETQYF. The CDR3 DNA reads TGCAGTGCCCTGCATTTGCGGGGCGACGAGGGGGAGACCCAGTACTTC.